In this sample, the clone carrying this TCR beta chain turned up many times. Its specificity is unknown. The authors ran a second PCR of 7 to 11 cycles using a sample-barcoded 5' primer and a J-beta primer mix. The study obtained at least 3 million CDR3-containing paired-end reads from every sample. Using its own MiXCR run on the 5' RACE reads, TCRdb lists one record per CDR3 protein. The sample carries about 2 million distinct CDR3 sequences, roughly 52% recorded once. These data originate in a study of blood T cells in healthy people across ages. Study summary: Capturing about one barcoded beta molecule per two T cells was achieved by template switching.

Germline assignment: CDR1 SGHTA and CDR2 FQGNSA. The CDR3 is 15 amino acids. Germline trimming cut 8 bases from V and 2 bases from J; bases unmatched to any gene: 8. Study findings and constraints: Across the age range, TCR beta diversity per million T cells fell in a roughly linear way.

Aged about 6 to 95, donors were systemically healthy Caucasians from Russia. Sequenced material: blood. This chain joins TRBV7-2 and TRBJ2-1, with 8 bases identical to TRBD1. The clonotype comes from a woman between 35 and 50 years old in good health. The CDR3 DNA is TGTGCCAGCCCCGAGAGGGACAGGCCCTACAATGAGCAGTTCTTC. The encoded protein is CASPERDRPYNEQFF.